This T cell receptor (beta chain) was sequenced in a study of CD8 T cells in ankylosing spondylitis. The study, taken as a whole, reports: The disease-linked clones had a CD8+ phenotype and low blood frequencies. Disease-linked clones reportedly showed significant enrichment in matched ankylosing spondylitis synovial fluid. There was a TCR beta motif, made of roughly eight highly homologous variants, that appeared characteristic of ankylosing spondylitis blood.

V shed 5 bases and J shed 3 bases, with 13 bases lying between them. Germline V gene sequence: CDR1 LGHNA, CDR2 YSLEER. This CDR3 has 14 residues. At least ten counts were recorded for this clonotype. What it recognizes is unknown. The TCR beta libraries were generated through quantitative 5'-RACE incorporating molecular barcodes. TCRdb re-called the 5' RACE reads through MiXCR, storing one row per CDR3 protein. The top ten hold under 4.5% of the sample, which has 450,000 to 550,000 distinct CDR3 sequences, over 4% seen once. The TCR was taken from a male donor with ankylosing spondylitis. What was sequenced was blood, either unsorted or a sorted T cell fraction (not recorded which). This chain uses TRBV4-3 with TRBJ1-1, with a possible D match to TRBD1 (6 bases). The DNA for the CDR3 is TGCGCCAGCAGCGGCCGGGACAAAGACACTGAAGCTTTCTTT. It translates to CASSGRDKDTEAFF.